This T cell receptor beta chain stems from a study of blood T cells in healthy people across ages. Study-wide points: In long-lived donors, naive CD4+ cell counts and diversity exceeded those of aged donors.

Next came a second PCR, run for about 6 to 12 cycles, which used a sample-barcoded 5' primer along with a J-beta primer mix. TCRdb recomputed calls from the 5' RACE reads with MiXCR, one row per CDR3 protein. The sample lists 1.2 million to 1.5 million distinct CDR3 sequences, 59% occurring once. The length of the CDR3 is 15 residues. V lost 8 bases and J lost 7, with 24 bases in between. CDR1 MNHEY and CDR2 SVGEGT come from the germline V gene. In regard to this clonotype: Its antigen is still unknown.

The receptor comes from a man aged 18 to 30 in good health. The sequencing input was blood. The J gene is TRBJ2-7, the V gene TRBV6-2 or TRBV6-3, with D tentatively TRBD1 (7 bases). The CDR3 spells CASDKSPRQGGEQYF. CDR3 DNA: TGTGCCAGCGATAAAAGCCCCCGACAGGGAGGAGAGCAGTACTTC.